This entry is about one T cell receptor beta chain. The antigen remains undetermined. This sample is drawn from a study of T cell responses to AZD1222 COVID-19 vaccine. Sequencing used immunoSEQ multiplex PCR; TCRdb keeps in-frame clones, though not all of them. The sample shows some 150,000 clones, about 87% of them seen only once. Study results and caveats: Spike-specific TCR breadth and depth both grew after two AZD1222 doses. Possibly, clonal diversity was underestimated; donors were largely white British and included more females. Samples come after the peak T cell response, not at day 14. Unmutated variant regions are reportedly the target of nearly half of TCRs that are spike-specific.

Germline lookup yields CDR1 WSHSY and CDR2 SAAADI. There are 16 residues in the CDR3. V dropped 8 bases and J dropped 2 bases, with 22 bases sitting between them. The specimen was peripheral blood, collected on day 0 of AZD1222 vaccination. The V gene is TRBV10-2, the J gene TRBJ2-7; the D call may be TRBD1 or TRBD2 (5 bases each). The sequence was collected from an adult in good health. The CDR3 region has the DNA TGCGCCAGCTCCCTGGAAGGGCCGGGGCAGACCTACGAGCAGTACTTC. This sequence encodes CASSLEGPGQTYEQYF.